This T cell receptor beta chain was recovered during a study of cytomegalovirus exposure and HLA in healthy donors. Study conclusions and caveats: There were some V segments, including TRBV6-2 and TRBV6-3, excluded as indistinguishable.

Of note for this clone: Its antigen is unknown.

CDR3 length: 14 residues. Trimming cost V 6 bases and J 3 bases, with 15 bases left between them. Germline-derived CDR1 and CDR2 are MDHEN and SYDVKM. 60 Vbeta and 13 Jbeta primers were used in PCR. Assay: immunoSEQ multiplex PCR; the TCRdb copy retains only in-frame clones and omits some. The table has about 200,000 clones, 82% seen once. This TCR derives from a woman in her fifties or sixties in good health and CMV-seropositive. Sequencing was performed on PBMCs. The gene calls are TRBV28 and TRBJ2-7; D might be TRBD2 (7 bases). The CDR3 is CASSNGGALYEQYF. CDR3 nucleotides: TGTGCCAGCAGCAATGGGGGGGCCCTCTACGAGCAGTACTTC.